Detailed here is one T cell receptor (beta chain). The sample is drawn from a study of blood T cell repertoires in COVID-19. The table came from immunoSEQ multiplex PCR; TCRdb's copy has only in-frame clones and leaves some out. This sample yields roughly 27,000 clones, of which roughly nine tenths are seen a single time; about 17% belongs to the top ten. Germline values: CDR1 SGDLS, CDR2 YYNGEE. V shed 4 bases, J shed 3 bases, and the junction held 1 base outside the gene matches. This CDR3 region has 14 residues. The receptor's source is a human donor with active COVID-19. The donor label of this sample is uncertain. This chain links TRBV9 with TRBJ1-4; 9 bases line up with TRBD1. Sequencing was carried out using peripheral blood. The CDR3 bases are TGTGCCAGCAGCCGGACAGGGGCTAATGAAAAACTGTTTTTT. This codes for CASSRTGANEKLFF.